This T cell receptor (beta chain) appears in the sequencing data of a study of metastatic and nonmetastatic thyroid tumors. Worth noting for this clone: What it binds is not known. A read error may account for a junction end that differs from germline.

Study-wide results and limits: Malignant thyroid tumors reportedly had TCR beta diversity that was significantly higher than in benign nodules, in blood and tumor.

This CDR3 has 12 residues. Per the germline V gene, CDR1 is KGHSH and CDR2 is LQKENI. Patients were all untreated before their thyroid surgery. With MiXCR, TCRdb called clones anew from the PCR reads. Here the sample spans approximately 22,000 clones, 16% being singletons. Material: tumor tissue. The chain is built from TRBV18 and TRBJ2-7; no definite D call. The sequence was collected from a female donor with papillary thyroid cancer or a benign thyroid nodule (not recorded which). Some clones in this sample may be carry-over from other donors' samples. The CDR3 region has the DNA TGTGCTAGCTCACCTAAGTGCAGGCTCCTCCACTTC. Protein product: CASSPKCRLLHF.